This T cell receptor beta chain appears in the sequencing data of a study of cytomegalovirus exposure and HLA in healthy donors. V was shortened by 5 bases and J by 4 bases, with 15 bases between the two germline ends. This CDR3 spans 14 amino acids. Germline loops: CDR1 SGHAT, CDR2 FQNNGV. The PCR contained 60 Vbeta and 13 Jbeta primers. The table came from immunoSEQ multiplex PCR; TCRdb's copy has only in-frame clones and leaves some out. The data show 270,000 or so clones, around 90% seen once. The source of this sequence is a girl aged 2-10 years in good health and CMV-seronegative. Input material: PBMCs. This chain connects TRBV11-2 to TRBJ2-7; D is possibly TRBD2 (5 bases). The CDR3 DNA follows: TGTGCCAGCAGCCCCCCCCGGGGTGGGTACGAGCAGTACTTC. This gives the protein CASSPPRGGYEQYF.